These T cell receptor beta chains were read from a single sample in a study of shared clonotypes between healthy human individuals. Sequenced by immunoSEQ multiplex PCR; TCRdb stores in-frame clones only, minus some. The repertoire holds about 360,000 clones, less than 85% seen once, with 8% to 13% in the top ten. The specimen sequenced was memory CD4+ T cells sorted from blood. The receptor source for this set is a young man in good health. CDR3s include the opening cysteine and the closing phenylalanine or tryptophan. D genes are given only for firm matches. Size is stated for part of the rows, as once, few or many counts, or as a class when the clone is expanded.

D | size | J | V | CDR3 | DNA
NA | NA | TRBJ2-7 | TRBV5-1 | CASSLEPNYEQYF | TGCGCCAGCAGCTTGGAACCTAATTACGAGCAGTACTTC
NA | once | TRBJ1-5 | TRBV6-1 | CASSEAGSNQPQHF | TGTGCCAGCAGTGAAGCGGGGAGCAATCAGCCCCAGCATTTT
NA | NA | TRBJ2-7 | TRBV2 | CASRVGESGEQYF | TGTGCCAGCAGGGTGGGAGAATCCGGCGAGCAGTACTTC
NA | many | TRBJ2-2 | TRBV7-8 | CASSLEVEGELFF | TGTGCCAGCAGCTTAGAAGTGGAAGGGGAGCTGTTTTTT
NA | NA | TRBJ2-1 | TRBV5-8 | CASSFWESSRAEEQFF | TGTGCCAGCAGCTTCTGGGAGAGCAGCCGGGCGGAGGAGCAGTTCTTC
NA | NA | TRBJ2-7 | TRBV27 | CASRRSRVQGYEQYF | TGTGCCAGCAGGAGATCCCGGGTTCAGGGCTACGAGCAGTACTTC
NA | NA | TRBJ2-1 | TRBV2 | CASSAGPRNEQFF | TGTGCCAGCAGTGCAGGACCGCGCAATGAGCAGTTCTTC
TRBD2 | NA | TRBJ2-1 | TRBV2 | CASSAPRTLAGFYNEQFF | TGTGCCAGCAGTGCCCCCCGGACACTAGCGGGCTTCTACAATGAGCAGTTCTTC
TRBD1 | NA | TRBJ2-7 | TRBV7-3 | CASSLAGGYEQYF | TGTGCCAGCAGCTTAGCAGGGGGCTACGAGCAGTACTTC
NA | NA | TRBJ1-5 | TRBV18 | CASSPRGGPQENQPQHF | TGTGCCAGCTCACCTCGGGGGGGTCCGCAAGAAAATCAGCCCCAGCATTTT
NA | NA | TRBJ2-6 | TRBV19 | CASSIQGAGANVLTF | TGTGCCAGTAGTATTCAAGGGGCCGGGGCCAACGTCCTGACTTTC
NA | NA | TRBJ2-7 | TRBV29-1 | CSAGRASYEQYF | TGCAGCGCCGGGCGGGCCTCCTACGAGCAGTACTTC
TRBD2 | NA | TRBJ2-3 | TRBV19 | CASSTRLATDTQYF | TGTGCCAGTAGTACCCGACTAGCGACGGATACGCAGTATTTT
NA | few | TRBJ2-1 | TRBV11-3 | CASSYSVGLGYNEQFF | TGTGCCAGCAGCTACTCAGTCGGGCTAGGGTACAATGAGCAGTTCTTC
NA | NA | TRBJ2-3 | TRBV19 | CATGSRGSSDTQYF | TGTGCCACGGGGTCCAGGGGCAGTTCAGATACGCAGTATTTT
NA | NA | TRBJ2-7 | TRBV6-1 | CASTSGVGVSYEQYF | TGTGCCAGCACCTCCGGGGTGGGGGTCTCCTACGAGCAGTACTTC
NA | NA | TRBJ2-7 | TRBV7-2 | CASSGFTLYEQYF | TGTGCCAGCAGCGGATTTACCCTCTACGAGCAGTACTTC
NA | NA | TRBJ1-2 | TRBV10-2 | CASAPGDNYGYTF | TGCGCCAGCGCCCCCGGGGATAACTATGGCTACACCTTC
NA | once | TRBJ2-5 | TRBV19 | CASSITTSGETQYF | TGTGCCAGTAGTATAACGACGTCAGGCGAGACCCAGTACTTC
TRBD2 | NA | TRBJ2-1 | TRBV11-3 | CASSLAPSGTEQFF | TGTGCCAGCAGCTTAGCTCCTAGCGGGACTGAGCAGTTCTTC
NA | few | TRBJ2-5 | TRBV28 | CASSFVPRGRLQETQYF | TGTGCCAGCAGTTTCGTCCCCAGGGGACGGCTCCAAGAGACCCAGTACTTC
NA | NA | TRBJ2-3 | TRBV5-1 | CASSLARTDTGDTQYF | TGCGCCAGCAGCTTGGCCAGGACGGACACTGGAGATACGCAGTATTTT
NA | NA | TRBJ2-2 | TRBV19 | CASSPGAAKTGELFF | TGTGCCAGTAGTCCGGGAGCAGCTAAAACCGGGGAGCTGTTTTTT
NA | NA | TRBJ1-4 | TRBV7-9 | CASSRTRLGEKLFF | TGTGCCAGCAGCCGGACACGGTTGGGGGAAAAACTGTTTTTT
NA | NA | TRBJ1-6 | TRBV6-1 | CAGRTTYNSPLHF | TGTGCCGGCAGGACAACGTATAATTCACCCCTCCACTTT
NA | NA | TRBJ2-2 | TRBV4-3 | CASSQSVVGRSNTGELFF | TGCGCCAGCAGCCAGTCAGTTGTAGGACGATCGAACACCGGGGAGCTGTTTTTT
TRBD2 | many | TRBJ2-7 | TRBV7-8 | CASSTPGRGKPYEQYF | TGTGCCAGCAGCACTCCGGGGAGGGGTAAGCCGTACGAGCAGTACTTC
NA | few | TRBJ1-4 | TRBV5-1 | CASSLFQGDEKLFF | TGCGCCAGCAGCTTGTTTCAGGGTGATGAAAAACTGTTTTTT
NA | NA | TRBJ2-2 | TRBV7-3 | CASSLGGTFPGELFF | TGTGCCAGCAGCTTAGGCGGGACCTTCCCCGGGGAGCTGTTTTTT
NA | NA | TRBJ2-2 | TRBV9 | CASSPISNTGELFF | TGTGCCAGCAGCCCAATTTCGAACACCGGGGAGCTGTTTTTT
NA | NA | TRBJ2-2 | TRBV6-1 | CASSETQVPITGELFF | TGTGCCAGCAGTGAAACTCAGGTTCCGATAACCGGGGAGCTGTTTTTT
NA | few | TRBJ2-6 | TRBV5-1 | CASSSSFLSRSGANVLTF | TGCGCCAGCAGCTCGAGTTTCCTCTCCCGATCTGGGGCCAACGTCCTGACTTTC
NA | NA | TRBJ1-5 | TRBV28 | CASSLYGLNNQPQHF | TGTGCCAGCAGTTTATACGGGTTAAATAATCAGCCCCAGCATTTT
NA | once | TRBJ2-2 | TRBV6-1 | CASTRAGGSGELFF | TGTGCCAGCACACGGGCAGGGGGGTCCGGGGAGCTGTTTTTT
NA | once | TRBJ1-3 | TRBV28 | CASSRRPGRSSGNTIYF | TGTGCCAGCAGTCGACGACCTGGACGGAGCTCTGGAAACACCATATATTTT
TRBD1 | NA | TRBJ2-7 | TRBV6-5 | CASSSNRGKEQYF | TGTGCCAGCAGCTCCAACAGGGGTAAGGAGCAGTACTTC
TRBD2 | NA | TRBJ2-7 | TRBV30 | CAWSWGTRGEQYF | TGTGCCTGGAGTTGGGGGACTAGAGGCGAGCAGTACTTC
TRBD2 | NA | TRBJ2-3 | TRBV7-9 | CASSLSVGTSDTDTQYF | TGTGCCAGCAGCTTATCGGTGGGGACTAGCGACACAGATACGCAGTATTTT
NA | NA | TRBJ2-7 | TRBV27 | CASSSTVSYEQYF | TGTGCCAGCAGTTCCACAGTATCCTACGAGCAGTACTTC
NA | NA | TRBJ1-5 | TRBV10-3 | CAISVDGNQPQHF | TGTGCCATCAGTGTGGACGGGAATCAGCCCCAGCATTTT
NA | NA | TRBJ1-5 | TRBV19 | CASSITGRYQPQHF | TGTGCCAGTAGTATTACAGGGAGATATCAGCCCCAGCATTTT
NA | NA | TRBJ2-3 | TRBV5-1 | CASRLLPSTDTQYF | TGCGCCAGCAGATTACTGCCTAGCACAGATACGCAGTATTTT
TRBD2 | NA | TRBJ2-1 | TRBV5-1 | CASSLTGTSGYNEQFF | TGCGCCAGCAGCTTGACCGGGACTAGCGGCTACAATGAGCAGTTCTTC
NA | NA | TRBJ1-1 | TRBV27 | CASSARLSRGTEAFF | TGTGCCAGCAGTGCCAGACTCTCGCGGGGCACTGAAGCTTTCTTT
NA | NA | TRBJ2-7 | TRBV7-2 | CASSLNSGEQYF | TGTGCCAGCAGCTTAAATTCTGGAGAGCAGTACTTC
NA | NA | TRBJ1-4 | TRBV5-1 | CASSLGTANEKLFF | TGCGCCAGCAGCTTGGGGACAGCAAATGAAAAACTGTTTTTT
NA | few | TRBJ1-1 | TRBV5-1 | CASSLVRDTEAFF | TGCGCCAGCAGCTTGGTGCGAGACACTGAAGCTTTCTTT
TRBD2 | once | TRBJ2-1 | TRBV5-1 | CASSPSGEGYNEQFF | TGCGCCAGCAGCCCTAGCGGGGAGGGGTATAATGAGCAGTTCTTC
NA | NA | TRBJ2-6 | TRBV29-1 | CSVEVLSGANVLTF | TGCAGCGTTGAAGTTCTCTCTGGGGCCAACGTCCTGACTTTC
NA | few | TRBJ2-7 | TRBV18 | CASSPERWEQYF | TGTGCCAGCTCACCGGAGCGGTGGGAGCAGTACTTC
NA | NA | TRBJ2-7 | TRBV19 | CASGSYEQYF | TGTGCCAGTGGATCCTACGAGCAGTACTTC
NA | many | TRBJ1-5 | TRBV6-1 | CASSDFGSRMAQHF | TGTGCCAGCAGTGATTTCGGATCGCGAATGGCCCAGCATTTT
TRBD2 | NA | TRBJ2-2 | TRBV7-8 | CASSSGTRGTGELFF | TGTGCCAGCAGCTCCGGGACTAGGGGCACCGGGGAGCTGTTTTTT
NA | NA | TRBJ2-6 | TRBV5-1 | CASSFEGANVLTF | TGCGCCAGCAGCTTTGAGGGGGCCAACGTCCTGACTTTC
TRBD2 | NA | TRBJ2-5 | TRBV7-6 | CASSLARTSGEETQYF | TGTGCCAGCAGCTTAGCCCGGACTAGCGGGGAAGAGACCCAGTACTTC
TRBD2 | NA | TRBJ2-7 | TRBV19 | CASCAGETYEQYF | TGTGCCTCCTGCGCGGGAGAAACCTACGAGCAGTACTTC
TRBD2 | once | TRBJ2-3 | TRBV28 | CASSGTSENTDTQYF | TGTGCCAGCAGCGGGACTAGCGAAAACACAGATACGCAGTATTTT